The clone carrying this T cell receptor (beta chain) has just a few counts. As yet, its antigen is unknown. A sample-barcoded 5' primer and a J-beta primer mix were used in a second PCR of roughly 7 to 11 cycles. TCRdb analysed the 5' RACE reads with MiXCR anew, one entry per CDR3 protein. The profile shows hundreds of thousands of distinct CDR3 sequences, roughly 20% of them singletons. Each donor was a healthy Caucasian individual from Russia, aged roughly 6 to 90. The record originates from a study of blood T cells in healthy people across ages. General study points: Samples with more naive T cells showed higher observed beta diversity. With age, beta diversity per million T cells declined roughly linearly, significantly by 30 to 40.

This TCR was recovered from a man in his sixties or seventies in good health. Sequencing was performed on blood.

CDR3 loop: CATSSPRDKKMGEQYF. CDR3 DNA: TGTGCCACCAGCAGCCCCCGGGACAAGAAAATGGGCGAGCAGTACTTC. The rearrangement joins TRBV15 to TRBJ2-7; D possibly corresponds to TRBD1 (6 bases). The CDR3 extends over 16 amino acids. Germline V gene lookup returns CDR1 LNHNV and CDR2 YYDKDF (reference sequence). Trimming shortened V by 3 bases and J by 6 bases, and 21 bases separated the two germline ends.